These 21 T cell receptor beta chains originate from one sample sequenced in a study of T cells in Graves' hyperthyroidism and ophthalmopathy. TCR beta CDR3 regions were amplified from RNA. The TCR CDR3 first-round RT-PCR relied on the HTBI primer set. Using its own MiXCR run on the multiplex PCR reads, TCRdb lists one record per CDR3 protein. Of 700,000 to 950,000 distinct CDR3 sequences detected, over 35% appear once; the ten largest clones hold around 31%. Sequencing was done on a sample of blood. Receptors were obtained from a woman between 40 and 55 years old with Graves' hyperthyroidism.

In this sample, this clonotype turned up a few times. V and J are TRBV27 and TRBJ1-5, with D possibly TRBD1 on 5 matching bases. Germline CDR1 MNHEY, CDR2 SMNVEV (reference sequence). This CDR3 has 11 amino acids. The V and J ends lost 6 bases and 11 bases respectively, with 11 bases between them. The CDR3, as DNA: TGTGCCAGCAGCGACTCCAGGGCCCAGCATTTT. Its translation: CASSDSRAQHF.

A single count supports this clonotype. This may come from a read error, since a much larger clone is one base off. The V call is TRBV7-2, the J call TRBJ2-2; no firm D call. V lost 5 bases and J lost 0, with 10 bases in between. CDR3 length equals 15 residues. Germline loops: CDR1 SGHTA, CDR2 FQGNSA. Here the CDR3 DNA reads TGTGCCAGCAGCGTCACCCAGGCGAACACCGGGGAGCTGTTTTTT. It translates to CASSVTQANTGELFF.

V usage is TRBV19 and J usage is TRBJ2-3; 12 bases are a match to TRBD2. This CDR3 comprises 17 residues. V shed 5 bases, J shed 4 bases, and the junction held 10 bases outside the gene matches. The germline V gene has CDR1 LNHDA and CDR2 SQIVND (reference sequence). CDR3 DNA sequence: TGTGCCAGTAGTTCACTGAGGACTAGCGGGGACGCAGATACGCAGTATTTT. It codes for CASSSLRTSGDADTQYF.

In its sample, this clonotype was seen a few times. This chain connects TRBV12-3 or TRBV12-4 to TRBJ1-2; D may be TRBD1 (5 bases). The ends were cut back, 4 bases at V and 4 bases at J, with 16 bases in the middle. The CDR3 runs to 15 residues. The CDR3 loop reads CASSSTLDSPYGYTF. For the CDR3, the DNA is TGTGCCAGCAGTTCCACCCTAGACAGCCCCTATGGCTACACCTTC.

This clonotype was found once. Possible read error: a much larger clone is one base away. The V call is TRBV5-1, the J call TRBJ1-1; a weak D match, TRBD1 (5 bases). CDR3 length: 17 residues. Germline CDR1 is SGHRS and CDR2 is YFSETQ. Deletions cut 0 bases from V and 4 bases from J, with 19 bases between. CDR3 in DNA: TGCGCCAGCAGCTTGGTTAGTCTCGACAGCCTGAGCACTGAAGCTTTCTTT. Translating gives CASSLVSLDSLSTEAFF.

Ten or more counts support this clonotype. The V and J genes are TRBV10-3 and TRBJ1-5, with D possibly TRBD1 on 6 matching bases. Germline values: CDR1 ENHRY, CDR2 SYGVKD. The CDR3 is 14 amino acids. Trimming pared 3 bases from V and 6 bases from J, leaving 12 bases between. The CDR3 sequence is CAISEGGGRQPQHF. In DNA form, the CDR3 reads TGTGCCATCAGTGAAGGGGGGGGGCGTCAGCCCCAGCATTTT.

The chain uses TRBV2 and TRBJ2-3; 9 bases map to TRBD1. CDR3 size: 16 residues. Trimming cost V 4 bases and J 2 bases; bases outside gene matches: 7. Germline V gene sequence: CDR1 SNHLY, CDR2 FYNNEI. The CDR3 loop is CASSVGTGSSTDTQYF. The CDR3, as DNA: TGTGCCAGCAGTGTAGGGACAGGGTCGTCCACAGATACGCAGTATTTT. The full variable domain, rest sourced from reference TRBV2 and TRBJ2-3, is EPEVTQTPSHQVTQMGQEVILRCVPISNHLYFYWYRQILGQKVEFLVSFYNNEISEKSEIFDDQFSVERPDGSNFTLKIRSTKLEDSAMYFCASSVGTGSSTDTQYFGPGTRLTVL.

In its sample, this clonotype was seen many times. V gene TRBV7-2 combines with J gene TRBJ2-5; D possibly corresponds to TRBD1 (6 bases). The CDR3 covers 16 residues. The germline CDR1 and CDR2 sequences are SGHTA and FQGNSA. Trimming cost V 5 bases and J 0 bases, with 16 bases left between them. The CDR3 loop is CASSANRDLYQETQYF. In DNA, the CDR3 is TGTGCCAGCAGCGCAAACAGGGATCTGTACCAAGAGACCCAGTACTTC.

CDR3 residues: CASRIGPGDTRNTIYF. Written as DNA, the CDR3 is TGCGCCAGCAGAATTGGTCCGGGCGACACCCGAAACACCATATATTTT. The J gene is TRBJ1-3, the V gene TRBV5-1; D is uncertain. V lost 5 bases and J 5 bases, leaving 20 bases between the germline ends. Germline loops: CDR1 SGHRS, CDR2 YFSETQ. CDR3 length: 16 residues.

At least ten counts were recorded for this clonotype. DNA for the CDR3: TGTGCCAGCAGCCACGGGACGGAGAATCAGCCCCAGCATTTT. It is translated as CASSHGTENQPQHF. V is TRBV6-6 and J is TRBJ1-5; D might be TRBD1 (5 bases). The V end lost 6 bases, the J end lost 4 bases, and 13 bases lay between the germline ends. CDR3 size: 14 residues. Germline loops: CDR1 MNHNY, CDR2 SVGAGI (reference sequence).

Many counts were recorded for this clonotype. The rearrangement joins TRBV7-9 to TRBJ1-4, with D perhaps TRBD1 (5 bases). This CDR3 spans 14 amino acids. Trimming removed 5 bases at V and 4 bases at J, with 11 bases between. Germline V gene lookup returns CDR1 SEHNR and CDR2 FQNEAQ (reference sequence). This CDR3 reads CASSGATDNEKLFF. The CDR3 DNA sequence: TGTGCCAGCAGCGGGGCGACGGATAATGAAAAACTGTTTTTT.

There are many counts of this clonotype. This chain uses TRBV29-1 with TRBJ2-7; D call uncertain. There are 14 residues in the CDR3. Trimming stripped 3 bases from V and 2 bases from J, with 14 bases between. CDR1 and CDR2 (germline): SQVTM, ANQGSEA. CDR3 region: CSVDRAGHTYEQYF. Here the CDR3 DNA reads TGCAGCGTTGATCGAGCCGGCCATACCTACGAGCAGTACTTC.

This clonotype was observed a handful of times. The chain employs TRBV4-3 and TRBJ1-1; D uncertain. From germline, CDR1 is LGHNA and CDR2 YSLEER. CDR3 length: 14 residues. V lost 1 base and J lost 4, with 10 bases in between. The CDR3 region is CASSQVSMGTEAFF. The CDR3 nucleotides are TGCGCCAGCAGCCAAGTTTCGATGGGCACTGAAGCTTTCTTT.

This clonotype has more than one count but fewer than ten. This chain joins TRBV12-3 or TRBV12-4 and TRBJ1-5; no clear D gene. Trimming pared 2 bases from V and 3 bases from J, leaving 11 bases between. The CDR3 is 15 amino acids. CDR3 in amino acids: CASSLNAGYNQPQHF. The DNA of the CDR3 is TGTGCCAGCAGTTTAAATGCGGGGTACAATCAGCCCCAGCATTTT.

This clonotype came up many times. The V gene is TRBV12-3 or TRBV12-4, the J gene TRBJ1-2; D is unclear. The CDR3 contains 13 residues. V shed 6 bases and J shed 3 bases, with 11 bases lying between them. The CDR3 nucleotides read TGTGCCAGCAGGGCCTCTACGGACTATGGCTACACCTTC. This codes for CASRASTDYGYTF.

The rearrangement links TRBV19 to TRBJ1-2; D is possibly TRBD1 (5 bases). Trimming left V 4 bases short and J 5 bases short, with 17 bases between. The CDR3 spans 15 residues. Germline loops: CDR1 LNHDA, CDR2 SQIVND (reference sequence). CDR3 loop: CASSRDLAESYGYTF. The CDR3 DNA follows: TGTGCCAGTAGTAGGGACCTTGCGGAGAGTTATGGCTACACCTTC.

This clonotype was observed a handful of times. Germline and junction disagree at one end, which may indicate a read error. Here the CDR3 reads CASSESRTGRSNYGYTF. The CDR3 DNA is TGTGCCAGCAGTGAGTCTCGGACAGGGCGGTCTAACTATGGCTACACCTTC. The chain combines TRBV10-3 with TRBJ1-2; 8 bases align to TRBD1. This CDR3 spans 17 amino acids. CDR1 ENHRY and CDR2 SYGVKD come from the germline V gene.

This clonotype was detected ten times or more. The gene calls are TRBV10-3 and TRBJ1-2, with 7 bases aligning to TRBD1. The ends lost 8 bases at V and 4 bases at J; junction bases unmatched: 1. CDR3 length: 11 residues. The V gene's germline CDR1 is ENHRY and CDR2 SYGVKD. As DNA, the CDR3 is TGTGCCATCGCAGGGGGCTATGGCTACACCTTC. As protein: CAIAGGYGYTF.

This sequence joins TRBV19 and TRBJ1-2, with TRBD1 matching over 7 bases. CDR3 length equals 15 residues. CDR1 LNHDA and CDR2 SQIVND come from the germline V gene (reference sequence). Trimming cost V 3 bases and J 8 bases; bases outside gene matches: 12. The CDR3 protein is CASSITAQGESGYTF. The CDR3 coding sequence is TGTGCCAGTAGTATTACCGCCCAGGGGGAGTCCGGCTACACCTTC.

The J gene is TRBJ2-7, the V gene TRBV6-2 or TRBV6-3; D is tentatively TRBD1 or TRBD2 (5 bases each). CDR3 length: 17 amino acids. Trimming took off 6 bases at V and 3 bases at J, with 24 bases between the two ends. Germline CDR1 reads MNHEY; CDR2 reads SVGEGT. The CDR3 sequence is CASSGAPSLVEDYEQYF. DNA for the CDR3: TGTGCCAGCAGCGGGGCACCTAGCTTGGTGGAGGACTACGAGCAGTACTTC.

There are many counts of this clonotype. The rearrangement uses TRBV2 and TRBJ1-6; D perhaps matches TRBD1 (5 bases). CDR1 is SNHLY, CDR2 FYNNEI, per germline. Trimming cost V 4 bases and J 10 bases, with 14 bases left between them. CDR3 length equals 14 residues. CDR3 nucleotides: TGTGCCAGCAGTGTGCAGGGTCTAACGTCACCCCTCCACTTT. Protein: CASSVQGLTSPLHF. Combining the CDR3 with reference TRBV2 and TRBJ1-6 gives the whole variable domain EPEVTQTPSHQVTQMGQEVILRCVPISNHLYFYWYRQILGQKVEFLVSFYNNEISEKSEIFDDQFSVERPDGSNFTLKIRSTKLEDSAMYFCASSVQGLTSPLHFGNGTRLTVT.